The sequence of this T cell receptor (beta chain) was determined in a study of cytomegalovirus exposure and HLA in healthy donors (dated by TCRdb to about 2017). In the study overall: In an earlier analysis of fewer than 750 of the donors, 250 to 350 Gb of sequence data and 117 million unique TCR beta sequences from 180 million or so T cells were reported. Roughly five DR-DQ haplotypes were handled as single units for association and clustering because linkage in the cohort was strong. Class I and class II HLA loci were covered by the typing at four-digit resolution. Besides the first cohort of approximately 670 subjects, a separate validation cohort made up of over 95 different subjects was used. Every discovery cohort repertoire had been produced on one sequencing platform. Using immunosequencing, the study profiled T cell repertoires from about 650 subjects and related those repertoires to cytomegalovirus serostatus. Among about 400 genotyped donors of the cohort, an average of approximately 240,000 unique TCR beta nucleotide sequences was sequenced per donor, of which 15% to 20% were non-productive. A later genetic analysis used genome-wide SNP genotypes for 398 of the 666 donors, treating that subset as a discovery cohort. In the later analysis, no new phenotypic data were used to find candidate immune exposures; instead, reliance was placed on TCR beta sequences and their occurrence across donors. Donor age, sex, ethnicity and CMV serostatus were collected together with the repertoire data. Typing coverage varied by locus: roughly 620-640 donors for A, B, C, DRB1 and DQB1; some 520 for DQA1; 600 to 610 for DPA1; 450 to 480 for DPB1. The study aimed to test whether signatures of past pathogen exposure could be identified by cataloging public T cell receptors. To predict cytomegalovirus infection status, the study brought together high-throughput TCR immunosequencing, statistical association of individual TCRs with disease status, and machine learning. A later analysis re-analyzed previously published TCR beta repertoires from 500 to 700 donors and added high-resolution HLA genotyping to study TCR occurrence patterns. Of the roughly 410 genotyped donors, more than 75% were placed in the genetic ancestry cluster associated with self-reported Caucasian donors. About 310 gigabases of sequencing data and 70 million to 100 million unique TCR sequences were included in an early release covering roughly 600 HLA-typed donors. An earlier analysis of around 580 of the donors used high-throughput TCR beta sequencing to judge whether each TCR beta V gene segment behaved as functional or pseudogenic. Results the study describes overall, beyond this receptor: The classifier was reported to diagnose cytomegalovirus status with high specificity and sensitivity in both the original cohort and the validation cohort. Some IMGT-functional V segments, including TRBV6-2 and TRBV6-3, could not be told apart with the 87-base-pair reads, so those segments were excluded. According to the authors, the approach could potentially be generalized to other disease states and immunological phenotypes. In the study, 150 to 200 TCR beta chains were listed as associated with cytomegalovirus. A few of the identified cytomegalovirus-associated TCR beta chains were confirmed in vitro to be specific for cytomegalovirus antigens. In a later analysis, most CMV-associated TCR beta chains were found to appear HLA-restricted, with HLA associations seemingly driven largely by CMV exposure. In this cohort, only TCR beta chains were sequenced, and detectable features were limited by the absence of alpha or paired-chain data. According to a later genetic analysis, donors in an Asian-associated ancestry cluster had fewer N-insertions in productive TCRs than the roughly 670-donor mean. Most TCR sequences were observed very rarely across donors, whereas some public TCRs were present in many individuals. Because counts were too low, 15 to 20 rarely observed V segments, including chromosome 9 orphons, were left out of the earlier analysis of approximately 580 of the donors. Several of the top co-occurrence clusters appeared to be linked to parvovirus B19, influenza, CMV and Epstein-Barr virus, according to a later analysis. Sequencing depth was assumed to be roughly uniform across donors in the presence/absence analyses, though that assumption may not hold. A later genetic analysis associated a missense DCLRE1C variant with V-gene and J-gene trimming of TCR beta chains, and an independent cohort replicated the association. Linkage disequilibrium might explain the correlated functional status among segregating V segments, but an unknown experimental factor could not be ruled out. An earlier analysis of around 500 of the donors showed that most TCR beta V segments appeared in productive rearrangements either about 87% or about 30% of the time, which broadly matched IMGT annotations. In a later analysis, HLA-associated TCR beta chains were found to be more clonally expanded and to have lower generation probabilities than equally common non-associated chains. For the cohort, immune exposure information was limited to CMV serostatus. Specific HLA alleles were associated with 16,951 TCR beta sequences at a false discovery rate of 0.05 in a later analysis. A further reported finding was that TCR beta sequences accurately predicted the HLA-A and HLA-B alleles for most subjects in the first cohort. When HLA alleles, especially DR and DQ, strongly co-occurred, attributing TCR associations to individual alleles was difficult. The sequencing pipeline was judged likely to have produced a cluster of highly shared sequence variants as a technical artifact. In a later analysis, the rate of TCR association differed among HLA loci, with DRB1 alleles having the most associated TCRs and HLA-C alleles having the fewest. Because some donors lacked HLA typing at each locus, the association tests relied only on the typed subset.

Libraries were constructed by the immunoSEQ multiplex PCR assay. The multiplex PCR relied on a mix of 60 forward primers for TCR Vbeta segments and 13 reverse primers for TCR Jbeta segments. The CDR3 region of rearranged TCR beta genes was amplified from genomic DNA with a multiplex PCR assay. On the Illumina HiSeq System, the amplified TCR beta libraries were sequenced as 87-base-pair reads. The authors' analysis ran thus. A later analysis counted approximately 76 million unique TCR beta chains across the roughly 700 repertoires, and approximately 11 million of these chains were shared by at least two donors. To remove PCR and sequencing errors, raw reads were error-corrected and collapsed into unique sequences using a nearest-neighbor algorithm that merged closely related sequences. Alignment of CDR3 sequences to IMGT reference sequences was used to assign V, D and J gene segments. Each retained sequence needed at least a six-nucleotide match to both a V gene segment and a J gene segment. Rearrangements were classified as productive when the CDR3 lacked stop codons and remained in frame with V and J, and all other rearrangements were classified as non-productive. CDR3 was defined by IMGT convention, running from the second conserved V-encoded cysteine to the conserved J-encoded phenylalanine. The earlier analysis of some 540 of the donors excluded any sequence lacking an unambiguous match to a single V gene segment. In an earlier analysis of around 590 of the donors, a V segment was called functional when productive rearrangements were above 56.7%, and segregating when the standard deviation between donors exceeded 5%. To diagnose cytomegalovirus status from the catalog of TCR beta chain sequences, a statistical classification framework was built. In a later analysis, TCR nucleotide sequences were compared against IMGT/GENE-DB human TR gene sequences so that V and J genes could be assigned. A later analysis assigned CDR3 sequences and most-parsimonious VDJ recombination scenarios with the TCRdist pipeline. In a later analysis, every TCR beta chain was defined by the combination of its CDR3 amino acid sequence and its V-gene family, and reads without a unique V-gene family were dropped. In a later analysis, several hundred highly shared, low-generation-probability nucleotide sequences were removed to address suspected cross-contamination and a sequencing artifact. In a later analysis, a clonal expansion index was calculated for each public chain from normalized within-repertoire ranks of inferred template counts. Generation probabilities in a later analysis came from a VDJ recombination model fitted to out-of-frame rearrangements, and those results were checked against IGoR. Hypergeometric tests were used in a later analysis to score TCR-TCR, TCR-HLA and TCR-CMV co-occurrence, with a repertoire-size bias correction applied to the TCR pairs. A later analysis estimated false discovery rates by permuting HLA or CMV assignments 20 times. A later analysis grouped co-occurring TCRs with DBSCAN, adding TCRdist sequence similarity when clustering within HLA-allele-positive subsets. Co-occurrence clustering excluded repertoires with fewer than 30,000 or more than 120,000 public chains, plus five with anomalous nucleotide sharing. The clones in this table, taken by TCRdb from immuneACCESS, are in-frame only. Not every clone is retained; where verified, under half of the shortfall comes from an unresolved V gene, and the cause of the rest is unknown. Clone size and V and J calls were adopted from that table, with D and trimming inferred from the DNA. The sample data list some 140,000 clones, and 80% of these were observed just once. The ten biggest clones cover over 5% of the sample.

In total, roughly 710 healthy bone marrow donors made up the cohort. All cohort members were sampled while nominally healthy, although unrecorded immune exposures were likely present. The donor tested CMV seropositive and was one of the 289 seropositive cohort members. Each donor provided a peripheral blood sample, and peripheral blood mononuclear cells were used for TCR beta sequencing. The Qiagen DNeasy Blood Extraction Kit was used to extract genomic DNA from the blood cell samples. The germline V gene supplies CDR1 SNHLY and CDR2 FYNNEI. From its cysteine to its phenylalanine, the CDR3 spans 16 amino acids. The sequence is cut down to CDR3 DNA, 48 bases in frame from base 1. After removal of 6 bases from V and 3 bases from J, the junction retains 5 bases not matched to a gene. This clone was seen once. The clone's antigen remains unknown. The record has no base qualities; no much larger clone is one base away.

Input material: PBMCs. The rearranged chain carries TRBV2 and TRBJ2-3, with 14 junctional bases fitting TRBD2. The origin of this receptor is a woman in her 40s in good health and CMV-seropositive. The nucleotides read TGTGCCAGCAGCCGACTAGCGGGAGGGCCAACAGATACGCAGTATTTT. This sequence encodes CASSRLAGGPTDTQYF.